The TCR beta chain under discussion was sequenced for a study of cytomegalovirus exposure and HLA in healthy donors. Study results and limitations: The authors listed around 150 TCR beta chains as cytomegalovirus-associated. Later on, an analysis showed TCR association rates differing by HLA locus, with DRB1 the most and HLA-C the fewest. The sole available immune exposure information was CMV serostatus.

CDR1 and CDR2 from the germline V gene are MNHNY and SVGAGI (reference sequence). Trimming at V came to 7 bases and at J to 4 bases, leaving 8 bases not matched to a gene. The CDR3 has 14 residues. Vbeta (60) and Jbeta (13) primers were used in the PCR. Sequenced by immunoSEQ multiplex PCR; TCRdb stores in-frame clones only, minus some. The data contain 200,000 to 250,000 clones, around 89% of them singletons. In regard to this clone: Its antigen is undetermined.

The donors gave bone marrow, and they were healthy. The rearrangement uses TRBV6-6 and TRBJ1-2, with 8 bases fitting TRBD1. Sequencing was performed on PBMCs. The TCR was taken from a woman between 18 and 30 years old in good health and CMV-seronegative. The CDR3 nucleotides read TGTGCCAGCACCCGGACAGGGACCCGCTATGGCTACACCTTC. Its protein is CASTRTGTRYGYTF.